This T cell receptor (beta chain) was identified during a study of blood T cell repertoires in COVID-19 (dated by TCRdb to 2020 to 2022). For context, the study as a whole: Samples from collaborators originated in the United States, Italy and Spain and spanned both the acute and convalescent phases of COVID-19. The prospective study material was composed of cDNA or gDNA derived from T cells, B-cell-depleted T cells, or PBMCs. Deeply sampled blood TCRbeta repertoires from subjects exposed to, actively infected with, or recovered from COVID-19 were included in the dataset. The repertoires were released in a freely available public database intended as a resource for research on the immune response to SARS-CoV-2. The samples were drawn from the first 160 participants of the ongoing ImmuneRACE study and from over a thousand subjects provided by 6 global collaborators. The sample metadata nearly always contained a de-identified subject ID, COVID-19 status, age in years and sex. Where HLA class I and class II types were available, the types were taken from metadata supplied by the sample provider, not from assay-based typing. Points the paper makes about the study in general: The amount of clinical and demographic metadata varied by source and participant and was provided uncurated.

Each collaborating institution followed its own protocols to collect whole blood in K2EDTA tubes. Collaborator samples were shipped for TCRbeta analysis as frozen whole blood, isolated PBMCs, or DNA extracted from either sample type. TCRbeta CDR3 regions were amplified from genomic DNA by means of the immunoSEQ Assay, a bias-controlled multiplex PCR. Processing in the source paper ran as follows. The number of nucleated cells in each sample was estimated from the amplification of reference gene primers within the assay. To quantify the absolute abundance of each unique TCRbeta CDR3 rearrangement, sequence reads were collapsed and filtered. For each sample, productive Simpson clonality was calculated by taking the square root of Simpson's diversity index across productive rearrangements. In TCRdb, the immuneACCESS table is reduced to in-frame sequences with V and J assigned. These tables do not hold every clone; where another copy was compared, an unresolved V gene accounts for under half, and the others remain unexplained. The V and J calls and clone size were taken over from that table, and D and trimming were inferred from the DNA. Here the sample has over 85,000 clones; roughly 85% occur a single time. The top ten constitute 3.8% of the sample.

As regards this clone: The antigen this receptor binds is unknown. Per-base quality was not reported, and no clone a single base away is much larger than it.

This receptor was obtained from a man in his 60s with acute or convalescent COVID-19. Sequencing was done on a sample of peripheral blood.

The DNA sequence is given as TGTGCCAGCAGGGAGGTTCACAGGGGGCGCTGGGAGCAGTACTTC. It specifies CASREVHRGRWEQYF. The chain employs TRBV27 and TRBJ2-7, and 9 junctional nucleotides match TRBD1. As encoded in the germline V gene (reference sequence), CDR1 is MNHEY while CDR2 is SMNVEV. V loses 6 bases at its end and J loses 7 bases; junction bases beyond the gene matches: 13. The CDR3 runs 15 amino acids, cysteine and phenylalanine included. Of the read, only the CDR3 DNA is kept; its 45 bases are in frame from base 1.